This T cell receptor (beta chain) was documented in a study of blood T cell repertoires in COVID-19. Turning to the study itself: Nucleic acid was either cDNA or gDNA, and it came from T cells, B-cell-depleted T cells, or PBMCs.

This clone has more than one count but fewer than ten. How the authors handled the data: Using reference gene primer amplification, nucleated cell counts were estimated. Sequenced by immunoSEQ multiplex PCR; TCRdb stores in-frame clones only, minus some. V and J calls and clone size follow that table, whereas D and trimming were derived from the DNA. The sample lists 150,000 to 200,000 clones, 75% to 85% occurring once. This CDR3 region has 13 residues. Germline V gene lookup returns CDR1 MNHNY and CDR2 SVGAGI (reference sequence). Trimming removed 0 bases at V and 4 bases at J, with 5 bases between. J is TRBJ2-3 and V is TRBV6-6; D is unresolved. Input material: peripheral blood. The sequence was collected from a man between 60 and 75 years old with acute or convalescent COVID-19. The CDR3 region has the DNA TGTGCCAGCAGTTACTCGCTACCAGATACGCAGTATTTT. It translates to CASSYSLPDTQYF.